A single sample gave rise to the 5 T cell receptor beta chains below, sequenced in a study of shared clonotypes between healthy human individuals. Clones were read by immunoSEQ multiplex PCR, and TCRdb kept only the in-frame ones, dropping some. The data show millions of clones, 90% to 95% seen once. Sequenced sample: naive CD4+ T cells sorted from blood. The subset denotes: CD45RA+ positively selected. Receptor source: a man between 18 and 29 years old in good health.

The chain recombines TRBV5-1 with TRBJ1-1, with a possible D match to TRBD1 (5 bases). This CDR3 comprises 13 residues. V was clipped by 0 bases and J by 6 bases, with 9 bases between them. Germline CDR1 SGHRS, CDR2 YFSETQ. The CDR3 is CASSLVGLSEAFF. The DNA of the CDR3 is TGCGCCAGCAGCTTGGTGGGGCTCTCTGAAGCTTTCTTT.

The chain carries TRBV6-5 and TRBJ1-6; D unclear. Trimming took off 0 bases at V and 4 bases at J, with 10 bases between the two ends. Germline assignment: CDR1 MNHEY and CDR2 SVGAGI. The CDR3 has 16 amino acids. The CDR3 DNA is TGTGCCAGCAGTTACTCCGCGGGAGTATATAATTCACCCCTCCACTTT. As protein: CASSYSAGVYNSPLHF.

The chain uses TRBV5-6 and TRBJ2-7; 9 nucleotides match TRBD1. From germline, CDR1 is SGHDT and CDR2 YYEEEE. V dropped 4 bases and J dropped 5; count of bases not matched to a gene: 13. CDR3 length: 16 amino acids. CDR3 nucleotide sequence: TGTGCCAGCAGCCTTACCGGGACAGGGACGCGGGACGAGCAGTACTTC. Protein sequence: CASSLTGTGTRDEQYF.

This chain connects TRBV18 to TRBJ2-7, with 9 bases that match TRBD1. Per the germline V gene, CDR1 is KGHSH and CDR2 is LQKENI. Unmatched junction bases numbered 9, after V lost 3 bases and J lost 3 bases. The CDR3 contains 16 residues. Here the CDR3 DNA reads TGTGCCAGCTCACCCCCAACCGGGACAGGGTTCTACGAGCAGTACTTC. It codes for CASSPPTGTGFYEQYF.

The rearrangement uses TRBV5-1 and TRBJ2-5; 10 nucleotides match TRBD1. Germline values: CDR1 SGHRS, CDR2 YFSETQ. The CDR3 extends over 15 amino acids. Trimming took 3 bases from V and 5 from J; bases not matched to a gene: 7. The CDR3 DNA sequence: TGCGCCAGCAGCTCGGGGACAGGGGCGGGTGAGACCCAGTACTTC. Its translation is CASSSGTGAGETQYF.